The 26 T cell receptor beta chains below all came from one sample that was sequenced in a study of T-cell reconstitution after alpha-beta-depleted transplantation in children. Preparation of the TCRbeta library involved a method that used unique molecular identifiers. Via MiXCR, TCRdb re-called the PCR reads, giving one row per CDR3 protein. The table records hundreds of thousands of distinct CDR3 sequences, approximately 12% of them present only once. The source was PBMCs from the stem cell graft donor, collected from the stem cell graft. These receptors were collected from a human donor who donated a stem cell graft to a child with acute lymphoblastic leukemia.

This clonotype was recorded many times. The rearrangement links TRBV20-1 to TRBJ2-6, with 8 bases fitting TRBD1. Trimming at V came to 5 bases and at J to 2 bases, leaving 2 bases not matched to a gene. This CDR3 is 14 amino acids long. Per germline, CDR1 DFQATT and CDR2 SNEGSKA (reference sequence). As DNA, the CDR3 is TGCAGTGCTGACAGGGGCCCTGGGGCCAACGTCCTGACTTTC. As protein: CSADRGPGANVLTF.

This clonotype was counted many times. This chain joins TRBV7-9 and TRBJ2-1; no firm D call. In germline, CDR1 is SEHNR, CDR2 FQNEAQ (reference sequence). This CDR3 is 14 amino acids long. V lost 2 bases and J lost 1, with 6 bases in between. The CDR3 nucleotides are TGTGCCAGCAGCTTAATAGGGTCCTACAATGAGCAGTTCTTC. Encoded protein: CASSLIGSYNEQFF.

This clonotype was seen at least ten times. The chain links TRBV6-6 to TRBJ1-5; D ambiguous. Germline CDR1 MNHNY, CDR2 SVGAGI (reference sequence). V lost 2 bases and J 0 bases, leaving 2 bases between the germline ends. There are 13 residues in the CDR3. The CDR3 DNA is TGTGCCAGCAGTTACGGTAGCAATCAGCCCCAGCATTTT. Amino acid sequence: CASSYGSNQPQHF.

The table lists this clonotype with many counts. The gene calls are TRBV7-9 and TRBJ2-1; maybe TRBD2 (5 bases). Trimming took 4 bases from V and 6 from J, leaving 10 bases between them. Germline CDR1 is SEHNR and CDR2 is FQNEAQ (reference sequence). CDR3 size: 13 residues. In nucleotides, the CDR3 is TGTGCCAGCAGCTCCCCGGGAACCAATGAGCAGTTCTTC. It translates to CASSSPGTNEQFF. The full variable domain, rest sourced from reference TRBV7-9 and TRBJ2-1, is DTGVSQNPRHKITKRGQNVTFRCDPISEHNRLYWYRQTLGQGPEFLTYFQNEAQLEKSRLLSDRFSAERPKGSFSTLEIQRTEQGDSAMYLCASSSPGTNEQFFGPGTRLTVL.

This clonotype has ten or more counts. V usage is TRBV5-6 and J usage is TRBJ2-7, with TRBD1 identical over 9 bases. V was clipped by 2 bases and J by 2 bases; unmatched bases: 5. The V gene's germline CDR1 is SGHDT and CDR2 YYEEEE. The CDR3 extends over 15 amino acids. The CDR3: CASSFRDRATYEQYF. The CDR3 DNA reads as TGTGCCAGCAGCTTCCGGGACAGGGCGACCTACGAGCAGTACTTC. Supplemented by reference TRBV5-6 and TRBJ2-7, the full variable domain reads DAGVTQSPTHLIKTRGQQVTLRCSPKSGHDTVSWYQQALGQGPQFIFQYYEEEERQRGNFPDRFSGHQFPNYSSELNVNALLLGDSALYLCASSFRDRATYEQYFGPGTRLTVT.

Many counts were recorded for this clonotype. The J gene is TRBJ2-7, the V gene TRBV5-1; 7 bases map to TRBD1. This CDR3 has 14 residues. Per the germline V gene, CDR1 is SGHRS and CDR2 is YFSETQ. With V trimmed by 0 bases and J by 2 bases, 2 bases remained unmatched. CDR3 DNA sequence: TGCGCCAGCAGCTTGGGAGGGACAGCCTACGAGCAGTACTTC. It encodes CASSLGGTAYEQYF.

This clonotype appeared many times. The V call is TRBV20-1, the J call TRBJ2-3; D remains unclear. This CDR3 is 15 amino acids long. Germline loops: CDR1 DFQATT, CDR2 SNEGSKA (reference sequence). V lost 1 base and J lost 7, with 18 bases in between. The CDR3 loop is CSARVGSGALNTQYF. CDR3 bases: TGCAGTGCTAGAGTAGGATCCGGTGCATTAAATACGCAGTATTTT.

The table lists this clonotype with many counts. CDR3 coding DNA: TGTGCCAGTAGGGGTTTAGCGGGGCCCTACAATGAGCAGTTCTTC. It specifies CASRGLAGPYNEQFF. The V and J genes are TRBV19 and TRBJ2-1; 8 bases line up with TRBD2. Germline trimming cut 6 bases from V and 2 bases from J; bases unmatched to any gene: 6. Germline CDR1 and CDR2: LNHDA and SQIVND (reference sequence). The CDR3 runs to 15 residues.

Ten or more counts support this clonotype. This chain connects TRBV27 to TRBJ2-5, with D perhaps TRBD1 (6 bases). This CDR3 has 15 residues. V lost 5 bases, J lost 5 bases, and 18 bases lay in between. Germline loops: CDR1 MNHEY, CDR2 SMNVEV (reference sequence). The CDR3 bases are TGTGCCAGCAGTCGCACTACAACAGGGTGGGAGACCCAGTACTTC. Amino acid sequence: CASSRTTTGWETQYF.

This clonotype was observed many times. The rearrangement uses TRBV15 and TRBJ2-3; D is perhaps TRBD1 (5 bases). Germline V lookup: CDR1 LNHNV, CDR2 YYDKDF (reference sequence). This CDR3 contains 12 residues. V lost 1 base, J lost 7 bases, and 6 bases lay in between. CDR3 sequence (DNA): TGTGCCACCAGCAGAGCAGGGAATACGCAGTATTTT. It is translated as CATSRAGNTQYF.

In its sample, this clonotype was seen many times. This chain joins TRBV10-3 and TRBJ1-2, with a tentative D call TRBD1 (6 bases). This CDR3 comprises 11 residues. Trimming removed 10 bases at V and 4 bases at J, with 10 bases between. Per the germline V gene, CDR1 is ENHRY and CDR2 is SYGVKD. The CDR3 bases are TGTGCCACCACAGGGACCTATGGCTACACCTTC. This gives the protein CATTGTYGYTF.

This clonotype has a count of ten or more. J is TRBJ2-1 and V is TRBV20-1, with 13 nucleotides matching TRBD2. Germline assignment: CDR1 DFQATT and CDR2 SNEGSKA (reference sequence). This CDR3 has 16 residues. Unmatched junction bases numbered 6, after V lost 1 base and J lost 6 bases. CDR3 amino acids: CSARAGLAGVLNEQFF. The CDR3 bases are TGCAGTGCTAGAGCCGGACTAGCGGGAGTTCTCAATGAGCAGTTCTTC.

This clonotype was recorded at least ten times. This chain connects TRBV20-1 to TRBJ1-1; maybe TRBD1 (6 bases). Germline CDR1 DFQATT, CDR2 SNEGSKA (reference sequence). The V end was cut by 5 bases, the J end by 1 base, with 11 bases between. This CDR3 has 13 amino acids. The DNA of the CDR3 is TGCAGTGCTCCAAGACAGGAGAACACTGAAGCTTTCTTT. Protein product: CSAPRQENTEAFF.

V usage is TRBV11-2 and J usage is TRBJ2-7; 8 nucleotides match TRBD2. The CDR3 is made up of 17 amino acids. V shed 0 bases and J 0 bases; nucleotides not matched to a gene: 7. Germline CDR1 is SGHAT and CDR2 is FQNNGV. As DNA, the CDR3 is TGTGCCAGCAGCTTAGACGGGAGGGCCGGAGTCTCCTACGAGCAGTACTTC. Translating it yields CASSLDGRAGVSYEQYF.

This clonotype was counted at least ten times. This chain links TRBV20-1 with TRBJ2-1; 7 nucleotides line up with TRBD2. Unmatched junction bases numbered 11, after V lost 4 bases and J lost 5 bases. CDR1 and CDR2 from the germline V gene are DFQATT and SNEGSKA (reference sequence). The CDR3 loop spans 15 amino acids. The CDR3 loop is CSAKLALSPHNEQFF. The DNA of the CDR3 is TGCAGTGCTAAACTAGCGCTTTCACCCCACAATGAGCAGTTCTTC.

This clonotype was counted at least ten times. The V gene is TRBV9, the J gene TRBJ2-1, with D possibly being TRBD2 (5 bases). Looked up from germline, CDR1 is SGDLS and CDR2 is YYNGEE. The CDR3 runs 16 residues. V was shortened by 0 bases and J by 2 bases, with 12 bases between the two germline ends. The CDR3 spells CASSVATGNPYNEQFF. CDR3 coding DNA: TGTGCCAGCAGCGTAGCTACGGGGAACCCCTACAATGAGCAGTTCTTC.

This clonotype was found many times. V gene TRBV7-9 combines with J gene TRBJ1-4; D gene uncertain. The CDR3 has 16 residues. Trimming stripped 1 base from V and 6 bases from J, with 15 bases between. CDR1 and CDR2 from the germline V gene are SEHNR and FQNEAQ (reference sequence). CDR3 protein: CASSLGPRAVHEKLFF. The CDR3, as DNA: TGTGCCAGCAGCTTAGGGCCGCGGGCGGTACATGAAAAACTGTTTTTT.

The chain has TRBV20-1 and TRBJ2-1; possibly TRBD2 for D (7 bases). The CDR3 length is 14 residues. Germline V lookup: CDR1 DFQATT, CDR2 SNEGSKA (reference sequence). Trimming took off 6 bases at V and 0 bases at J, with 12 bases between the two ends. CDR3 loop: CSAKGGSSYNEQFF. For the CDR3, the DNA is TGCAGTGCCAAGGGGGGGAGCTCCTACAATGAGCAGTTCTTC.

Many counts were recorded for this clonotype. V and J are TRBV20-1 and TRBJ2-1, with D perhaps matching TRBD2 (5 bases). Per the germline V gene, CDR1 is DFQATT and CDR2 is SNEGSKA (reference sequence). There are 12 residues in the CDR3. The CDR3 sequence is CSPEGSYNEQFF. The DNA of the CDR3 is TGCAGCCCAGAGGGCTCCTACAATGAGCAGTTCTTC.

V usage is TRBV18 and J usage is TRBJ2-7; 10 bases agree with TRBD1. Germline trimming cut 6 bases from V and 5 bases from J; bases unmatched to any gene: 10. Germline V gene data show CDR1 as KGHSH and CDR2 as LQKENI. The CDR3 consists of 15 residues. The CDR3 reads CASSDRRDRGHEQYF. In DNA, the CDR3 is TGTGCCAGCTCGGATCGCCGGGACAGGGGCCACGAGCAGTACTTC. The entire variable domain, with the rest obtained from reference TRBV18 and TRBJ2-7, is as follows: NAGVMQNPRHLVRRRGQEARLRCSPMKGHSHVYWYRQLPEEGLKFMVYLQKENIIDESGMPKERFSAEFPKEGPSILRIQQVVRGDSAAYFCASSDRRDRGHEQYFGPGTRLTVT.

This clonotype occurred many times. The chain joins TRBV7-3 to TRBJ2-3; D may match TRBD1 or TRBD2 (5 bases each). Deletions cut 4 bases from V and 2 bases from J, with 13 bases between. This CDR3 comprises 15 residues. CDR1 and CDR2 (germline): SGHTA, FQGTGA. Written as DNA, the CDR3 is TGTGCCAGCAGCTCAAACCCGGGGCTCACAGATACGCAGTATTTT. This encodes CASSSNPGLTDTQYF. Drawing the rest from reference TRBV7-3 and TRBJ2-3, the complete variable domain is GAGVSQTPSNKVTEKGKYVELRCDPISGHTALYWYRQSLGQGPEFLIYFQGTGAADDSGLPNDRFFAVRPEGSVSTLKIQRTERGDSAVYLCASSSNPGLTDTQYFGPGTRLTVL.

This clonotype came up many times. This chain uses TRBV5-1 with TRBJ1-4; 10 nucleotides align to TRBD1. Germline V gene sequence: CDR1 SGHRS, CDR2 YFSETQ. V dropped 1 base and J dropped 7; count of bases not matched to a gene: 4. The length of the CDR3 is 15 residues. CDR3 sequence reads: CASSLIGQGGEKLFF. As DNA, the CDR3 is TGCGCCAGCAGCTTGATAGGACAGGGGGGTGAAAAACTGTTTTTT.

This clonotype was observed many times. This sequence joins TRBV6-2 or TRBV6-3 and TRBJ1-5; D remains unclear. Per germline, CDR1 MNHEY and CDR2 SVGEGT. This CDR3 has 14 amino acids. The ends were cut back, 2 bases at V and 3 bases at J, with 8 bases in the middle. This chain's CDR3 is CASSYLGYNQPQHF. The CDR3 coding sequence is TGTGCCAGCAGTTACCTGGGGTACAATCAGCCCCAGCATTTT.

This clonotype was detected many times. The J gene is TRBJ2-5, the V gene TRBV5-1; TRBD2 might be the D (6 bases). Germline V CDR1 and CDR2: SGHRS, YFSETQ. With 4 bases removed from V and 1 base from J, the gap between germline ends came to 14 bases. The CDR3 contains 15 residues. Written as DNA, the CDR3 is TGCGCCAGCAGCCCCACCGGGGGAGGCCAAGAGACCCAGTACTTC. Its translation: CASSPTGGGQETQYF.

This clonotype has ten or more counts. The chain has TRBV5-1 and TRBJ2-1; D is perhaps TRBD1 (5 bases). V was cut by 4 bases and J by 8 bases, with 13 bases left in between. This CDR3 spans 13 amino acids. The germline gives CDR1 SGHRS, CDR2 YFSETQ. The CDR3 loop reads CASSTQALDEQFF. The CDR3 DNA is TGCGCCAGCAGCACACAGGCTCTCGATGAGCAGTTCTTC. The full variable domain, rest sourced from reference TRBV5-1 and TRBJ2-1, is KAGVTQTPRYLIKTRGQQVTLSCSPISGHRSVSWYQQTPGQGLQFLFEYFSETQRNKGNFPGRFSGRQFSNSRSEMNVSTLELGDSALYLCASSTQALDEQFFGPGTRLTVL.

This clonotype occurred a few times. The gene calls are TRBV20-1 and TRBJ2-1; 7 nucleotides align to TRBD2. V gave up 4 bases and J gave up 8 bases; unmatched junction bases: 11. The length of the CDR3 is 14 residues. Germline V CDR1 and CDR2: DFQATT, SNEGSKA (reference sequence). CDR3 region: CSANPSGRFDEQFF. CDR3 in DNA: TGCAGTGCTAACCCTAGCGGCAGGTTCGATGAGCAGTTCTTC.